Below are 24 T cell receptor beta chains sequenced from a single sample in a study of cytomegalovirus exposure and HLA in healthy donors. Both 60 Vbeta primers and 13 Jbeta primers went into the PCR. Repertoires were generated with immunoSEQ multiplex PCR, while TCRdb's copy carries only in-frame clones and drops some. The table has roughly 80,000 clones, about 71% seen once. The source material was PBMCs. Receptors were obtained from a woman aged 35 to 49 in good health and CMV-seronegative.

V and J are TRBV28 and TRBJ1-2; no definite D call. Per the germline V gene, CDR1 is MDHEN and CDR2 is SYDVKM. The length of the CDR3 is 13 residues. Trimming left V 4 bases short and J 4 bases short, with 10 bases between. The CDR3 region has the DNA TGTGCCAGCAGTTCCTTCACAGTCTATGGCTACACCTTC. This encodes CASSSFTVYGYTF.

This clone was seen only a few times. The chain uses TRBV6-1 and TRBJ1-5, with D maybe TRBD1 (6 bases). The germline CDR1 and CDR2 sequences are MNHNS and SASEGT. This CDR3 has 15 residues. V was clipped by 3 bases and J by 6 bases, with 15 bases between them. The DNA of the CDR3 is TGTGCCAGCAGTGAGCGGGGGGCGGCGGGTCAGCCCCAGCATTTT. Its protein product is CASSERGAAGQPQHF.

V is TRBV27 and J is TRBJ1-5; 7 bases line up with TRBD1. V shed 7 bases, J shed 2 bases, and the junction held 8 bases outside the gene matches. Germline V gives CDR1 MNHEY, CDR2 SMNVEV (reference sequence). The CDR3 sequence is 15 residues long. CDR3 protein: CASNPRQGGNQPQHF. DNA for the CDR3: TGTGCCAGCAACCCGAGACAGGGCGGCAATCAGCCCCAGCATTTT.

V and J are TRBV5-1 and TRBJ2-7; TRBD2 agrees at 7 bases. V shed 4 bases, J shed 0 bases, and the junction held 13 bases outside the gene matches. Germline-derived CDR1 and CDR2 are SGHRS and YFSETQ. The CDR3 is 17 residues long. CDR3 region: CASSPPRGGGSSYEQYF. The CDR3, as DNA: TGCGCCAGCAGCCCCCCCCGGGGCGGGGGAAGCTCCTACGAGCAGTACTTC.

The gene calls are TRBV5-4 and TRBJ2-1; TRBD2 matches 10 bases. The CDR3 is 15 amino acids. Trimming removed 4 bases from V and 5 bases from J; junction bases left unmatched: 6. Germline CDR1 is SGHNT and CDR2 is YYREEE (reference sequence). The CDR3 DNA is TGTGCCAGCAGCCTAGCGGGAGTAAAGGACAATGAGCAGTTCTTC. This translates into CASSLAGVKDNEQFF.

The CDR3 DNA reads as TGTGCCAGCAGTCTCGGGACAGGGGGTGTGTCTCGCCACGAGCAGTACTTC. The encoded protein is CASSLGTGGVSRHEQYF. This chain links TRBV27 with TRBJ2-7; TRBD1 matches 11 bases. The CDR3 contains 17 residues. The germline V gene has CDR1 MNHEY and CDR2 SMNVEV (reference sequence). Trimming cost V 5 bases and J 5 bases; bases outside gene matches: 14.

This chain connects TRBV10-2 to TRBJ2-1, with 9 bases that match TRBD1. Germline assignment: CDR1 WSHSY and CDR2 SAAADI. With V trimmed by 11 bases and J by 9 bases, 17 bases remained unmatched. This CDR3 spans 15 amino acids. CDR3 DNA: TGCGCCTCGAATAAACCCGGGACAGGGTGGAGTGAGCAGTTCTTC. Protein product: CASNKPGTGWSEQFF.

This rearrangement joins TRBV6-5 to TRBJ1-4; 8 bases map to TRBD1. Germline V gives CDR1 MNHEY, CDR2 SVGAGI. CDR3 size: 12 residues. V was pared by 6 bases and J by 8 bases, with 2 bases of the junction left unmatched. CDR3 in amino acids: CASRRTGEKLFF. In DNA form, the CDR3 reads TGTGCCAGCAGAAGGACAGGGGAAAAACTGTTTTTT.

The CDR3, as DNA: TGTGCCAGCAGCGTAGGTTGGACCCGTCGCGGCGGGGAGACCCAGTACTTC. Translating gives CASSVGWTRRGGETQYF. V gene TRBV9 combines with J gene TRBJ2-5, with D perhaps TRBD2 (5 bases). Trimming removed 0 bases at V and 5 bases at J, with 20 bases between. Per the germline V gene, CDR1 is SGDLS and CDR2 is YYNGEE. CDR3 length: 17 residues.

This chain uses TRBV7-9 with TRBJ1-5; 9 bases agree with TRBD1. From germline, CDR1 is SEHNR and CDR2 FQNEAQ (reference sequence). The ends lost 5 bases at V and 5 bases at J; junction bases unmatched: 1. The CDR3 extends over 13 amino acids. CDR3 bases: TGTGCCAGCAGCAGGACAGGGGATCAGCCCCAGCATTTT. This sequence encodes CASSRTGDQPQHF.

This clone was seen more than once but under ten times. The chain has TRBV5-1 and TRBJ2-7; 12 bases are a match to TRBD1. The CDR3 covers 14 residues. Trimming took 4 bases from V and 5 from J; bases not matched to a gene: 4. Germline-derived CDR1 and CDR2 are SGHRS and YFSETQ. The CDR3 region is CASSGGTGGHEQYF. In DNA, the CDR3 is TGCGCCAGCAGCGGCGGGACAGGGGGCCACGAGCAGTACTTC.

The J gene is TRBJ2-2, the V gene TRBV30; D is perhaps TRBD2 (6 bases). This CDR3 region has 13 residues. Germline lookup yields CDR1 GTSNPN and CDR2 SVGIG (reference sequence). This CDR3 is CASGGAGSGELFF. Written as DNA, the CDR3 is TGTGCATCCGGAGGGGCGGGGTCCGGGGAGCTGTTTTTT.

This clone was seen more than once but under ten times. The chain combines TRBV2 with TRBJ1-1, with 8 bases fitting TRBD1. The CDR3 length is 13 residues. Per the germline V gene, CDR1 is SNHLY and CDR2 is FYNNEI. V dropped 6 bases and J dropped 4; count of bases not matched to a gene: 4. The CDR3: CASSADRGTEAFF. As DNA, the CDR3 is TGTGCCAGCAGCGCTGACAGGGGCACTGAAGCTTTCTTT.

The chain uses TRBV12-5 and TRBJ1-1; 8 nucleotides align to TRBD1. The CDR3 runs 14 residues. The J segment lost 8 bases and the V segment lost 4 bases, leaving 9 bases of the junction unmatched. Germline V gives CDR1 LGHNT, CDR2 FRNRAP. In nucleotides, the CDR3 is TGTGCTAGTGGTTCGAAGGACAGGGCTGGGGAAGCTTTCTTT. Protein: CASGSKDRAGEAFF.

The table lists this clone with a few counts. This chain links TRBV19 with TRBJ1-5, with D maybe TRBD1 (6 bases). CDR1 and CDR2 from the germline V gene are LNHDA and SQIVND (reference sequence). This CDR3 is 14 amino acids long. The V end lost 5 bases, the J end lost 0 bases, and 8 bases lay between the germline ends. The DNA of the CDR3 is TGTGCCAGTAGTGGACAGATTAGCAATCAGCCCCAGCATTTT. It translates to CASSGQISNQPQHF.

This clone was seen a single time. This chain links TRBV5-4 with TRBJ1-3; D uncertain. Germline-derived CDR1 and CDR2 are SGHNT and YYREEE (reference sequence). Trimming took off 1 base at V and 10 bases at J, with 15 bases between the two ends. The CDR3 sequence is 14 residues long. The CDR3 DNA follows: TGTGCCAGCAGCTTGTACCGGCGTACCGGGACCATATATTTT. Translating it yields CASSLYRRTGTIYF.

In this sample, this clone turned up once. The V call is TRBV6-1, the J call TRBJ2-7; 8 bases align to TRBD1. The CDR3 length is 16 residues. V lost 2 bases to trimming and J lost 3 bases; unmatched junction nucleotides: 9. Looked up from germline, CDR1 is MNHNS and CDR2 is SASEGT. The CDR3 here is CASSERQGRSDYEQYF. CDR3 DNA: TGTGCCAGCAGTGAACGACAGGGGCGCTCTGACTACGAGCAGTACTTC.

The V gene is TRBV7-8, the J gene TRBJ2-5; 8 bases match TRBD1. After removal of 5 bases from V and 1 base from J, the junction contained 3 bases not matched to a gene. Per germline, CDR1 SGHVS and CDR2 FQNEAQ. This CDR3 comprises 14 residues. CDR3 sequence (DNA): TGTGCCAGCAGCCCGGACAGGGCCCAAGAGACCCAGTACTTC. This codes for CASSPDRAQETQYF.

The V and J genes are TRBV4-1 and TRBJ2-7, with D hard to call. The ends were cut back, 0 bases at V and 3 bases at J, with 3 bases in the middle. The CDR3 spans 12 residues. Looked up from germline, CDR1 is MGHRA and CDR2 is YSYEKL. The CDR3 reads CASSQDLYEQYF. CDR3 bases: TGCGCCAGCAGCCAAGATCTCTACGAGCAGTACTTC.

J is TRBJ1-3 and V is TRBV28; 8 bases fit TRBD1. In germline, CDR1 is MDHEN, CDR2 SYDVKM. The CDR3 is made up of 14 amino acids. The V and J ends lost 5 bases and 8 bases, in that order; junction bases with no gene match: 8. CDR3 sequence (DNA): TGTGCCAGCAGTCCTTGGACAGGGCGGGACACCATATATTTT. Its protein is CASSPWTGRDTIYF.

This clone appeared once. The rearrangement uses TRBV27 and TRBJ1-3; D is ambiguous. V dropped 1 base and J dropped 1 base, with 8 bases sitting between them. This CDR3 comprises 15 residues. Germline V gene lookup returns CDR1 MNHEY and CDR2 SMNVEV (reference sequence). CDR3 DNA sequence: TGTGCCAGCAGTTTATTCGGGAGATCTGGAAACACCATATATTTT. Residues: CASSLFGRSGNTIYF.

Here the CDR3 reads CASSQRERAAINEQFF. The CDR3 nucleotides are TGTGCCAGCAGCCAGAGGGAGCGGGCGGCAATTAATGAGCAGTTCTTC. The chain joins TRBV21-1 to TRBJ2-1; the table gives TRBD2 as D, unverified against the DNA. TRBV21-1 is marked as a pseudogene. This CDR3 is 16 amino acids long.

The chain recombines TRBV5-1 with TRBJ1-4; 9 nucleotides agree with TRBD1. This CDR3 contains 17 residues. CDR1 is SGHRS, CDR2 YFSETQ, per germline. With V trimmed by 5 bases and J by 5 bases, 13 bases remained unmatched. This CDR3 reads CASRPLPGQGLNEKLFF. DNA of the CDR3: TGCGCCAGCAGACCGTTACCCGGACAGGGGTTAAATGAAAAACTGTTTTTT.

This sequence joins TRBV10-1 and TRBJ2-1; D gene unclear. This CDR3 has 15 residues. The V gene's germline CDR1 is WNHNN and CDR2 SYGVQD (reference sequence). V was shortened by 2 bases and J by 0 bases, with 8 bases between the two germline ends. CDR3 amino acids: CASSERPGSYNEQFF. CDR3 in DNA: TGCGCCAGCAGTGAGAGACCGGGCTCCTACAATGAGCAGTTCTTC.